The 4 T cell receptor beta chains below come from one sample, sequenced in a study of T cells in Graves' hyperthyroidism and ophthalmopathy. Amplification targeted TCR beta CDR3 regions from RNA transcripts. First-round RT-PCR with HTBI primers amplified the TCR CDR3 region. Using its own MiXCR run on the multiplex PCR reads, TCRdb lists one record per CDR3 protein. The sample yields about 680,000 distinct CDR3 sequences, 35% seen once. Material for sequencing was blood. The source is a middle-aged woman with Graves' hyperthyroidism.

The chain uses TRBV28 and TRBJ2-2; the D is unclear. Germline values: CDR1 MDHEN, CDR2 SYDVKM. V was shortened by 3 bases and J by 6 bases, with 11 bases between the two germline ends. This CDR3 contains 14 residues. The CDR3 spells CASSFPVSSGELFF. The CDR3 DNA sequence: TGTGCCAGCAGTTTTCCGGTCAGCTCCGGGGAGCTGTTTTTT.

This clonotype was detected only a few times. V is TRBV27 and J is TRBJ1-2; perhaps TRBD1 as D (6 bases). The CDR3 covers 15 residues. The V gene lost 7 bases and the J gene lost 8 bases, with 23 bases spanning the gap. Germline loops: CDR1 MNHEY, CDR2 SMNVEV (reference sequence). CDR3 sequence (DNA): TGTGCCAGCATTCCTACCGTGGGGGACCAGGGGGGCTACACCTTC. It yields the protein CASIPTVGDQGGYTF.

This chain connects TRBV12-3 or TRBV12-4 to TRBJ1-1; D is unresolved. V was shortened by 8 bases and J by 1 base, with 8 bases between the two germline ends. This CDR3 spans 12 amino acids. The DNA of the CDR3 is TGTGCCAGCGCGACCGGGAACACTGAAGCTTTCTTT. Its translation is CASATGNTEAFF.

CDR3 bases: TGTGCCAGCAGCTCGACAGGGGGGGGAAGGGAGACCCAGTACTTC. It translates to CASSSTGGGRETQYF. This chain uses TRBV7-2 with TRBJ2-5, with TRBD1 matching 9 bases. CDR1 SGHTA and CDR2 FQGNSA come from the germline V gene. CDR3 length equals 15 residues. J lost 5 bases, V lost 4 bases, and 8 bases had no gene match. The full variable domain, completed using reference TRBV7-2 and TRBJ2-5, is GAGVSQSPSNKVTEKGKDVELRCDPISGHTALYWYRQSLGQGLEFLIYFQGNSAPDKSGLPSDRFSAERTGGSVSTLTIQRTQQEDSAVYLCASSSTGGGRETQYFGPGTRLLVL.